Sequencing of this T cell receptor (beta chain) was carried out in a study of blood T cell repertoires in COVID-19. TCRdb's table, derived via immunoSEQ multiplex PCR, lists solely in-frame clones and lacks some. The data contain 70,000 to 100,000 clones, about 70% of them singletons. The CDR3 covers 16 residues. The V gene's germline CDR1 is KGHSH and CDR2 LQKENI. Trimming took off 0 bases at V and 0 bases at J, with 8 bases between the two ends. The TCR comes from a woman aged 55 to 70 in a cohort sampled during active or convalescent COVID-19. The chain uses TRBV18 and TRBJ2-2; D is perhaps TRBD1 (5 bases). The sample comprised peripheral blood. CDR3 in amino acids: CASSPPSTANTGELFF. The CDR3 DNA follows: TGTGCCAGCTCACCACCCTCGACAGCGAACACCGGGGAGCTGTTTTTT.